This T cell receptor (beta chain) stems from a study of shared clonotypes between healthy human individuals. Study-level results: Several donors shared about 5% of their naive CD4 clonotypes. Memory subsets generally showed lower estimated richness than naive subsets.

The germline CDR1 and CDR2 sequences are WSHSY and SAAADI. The V segment lost 6 bases and the J segment 1 base; nucleotides outside the gene matches: 4. The CDR3 spans 15 residues. In the study's own analysis: As immunoSEQ supplied junction-only sequences (without quality scores), filtering differed. The repertoire was sequenced with immunoSEQ multiplex PCR; TCRdb's copy has only in-frame clones and lacks some. That table gives V, J and clone size, and the DNA gave D and trimming. Here the sample spans 2.3 million or so clones, over 85% being singletons. Concerning this clone: Its antigen remains unidentified.

Material: naive CD4+ T cells from PBMCs. Regarding subset: CD45RA+ positively selected. The receptor comes from a man younger than 35 in good health. Some clones in this sample may be carry-over from other donors' samples. This chain uses TRBV10-2 with TRBJ2-7, with 12 nucleotides matching TRBD1. The CDR3 DNA is TGCGCCAGCAGGGGGGGACAGGGGGCTTCCTACGAGCAGTACTTC. Protein product: CASRGGQGASYEQYF.